The TCR beta chain described here comes from a study of post-analysis software for immune sequencing data. CDR3 length equals 15 residues. Losses at the gene ends were 5 bases for V and 6 bases for J; bases not matched to a gene: 12. CDR1 is MGHDK and CDR2 is SYGVNS in the germline V gene. Study results and limitations: Patients had higher frequencies than controls of a handful of TRBV segments, including TRBV5-6, TRBV5-1 and TRBV20-1.

Turning to this clonotype: Its specificity is unknown.

TCR beta libraries were prepared from cDNA with unique molecular identifiers. TCRdb used MiXCR to reprocess the PCR reads, holding one entry per CDR3 protein. The sample has hundreds of thousands of distinct CDR3 sequences; less than 35% are singletons. The material sequenced was blood. The gene calls are TRBV25-1 and TRBJ2-7; 8 positions agree with TRBD1. The receptor was isolated from a girl aged 5 to 17 with multiple sclerosis. CDR3 protein: CASSNSGTGFVEQYF. The CDR3 nucleotides read TGTGCCAGCAGTAACTCCGGGACAGGATTTGTCGAGCAGTACTTC.